This T cell receptor beta chain appears in the sequencing data of a study of immune cell composition in non-small cell lung cancer (dated by TCRdb to 2016 to 2017). Turning to the overall study: To assign histologic subtype, which was mostly lung adenocarcinoma or squamous cell carcinoma, H&E was combined with p63, CK5, Napsin A and TTF-1 immunohistochemistry. TCR-beta sequencing (Adaptive Biotechnologies) was performed on some 37 paired NSCLC tumour and non-adjacent lung specimens plus 26 tumour-only specimens. In supplementary cohort #1, which comprised more than 8 lung adenocarcinoma cases, paired tumour/lung TCR-beta sequencing was performed and TIL populations were generated so that tumour reactivity could be assessed. A few tumour specimens that had TCR-beta data belonged to rare histological subtypes and were left out of the subtype comparisons. What the study reported, not specific to this receptor: Only around ten cases were included in the reactivity cohort, and sequence sharing between tumour-reactive clones and the dominant in vivo tumour-associated clones was not shown. Nearly half of NSCLC cases had tumour-associated clones >0.5%, found in around a third of adenocarcinomas compared with more than 65% of squamous carcinomas. No significant correlation was found between tumour TCR-beta clonality and smoking pack-years. In 10 adenocarcinoma cases, maximal tumour-associated clone frequency correlated strongly with TIL tumour reactivity, whereas overall clonality did not.

Trimmed from V: 4 bases; trimmed from J: 2 bases; junction bases lacking a gene match: 8. Sequences KGHSH (CDR1) and LQKENI (CDR2) are obtained from the germline V gene. Inclusive of the bounding cysteine and phenylalanine, the CDR3 is 16 residues long. The entry retains the CDR3 DNA only, 48 bases that are in frame from base 1. Normal lung samples came from the same patient and were non-adjacent lung tissue collected as far from the tumour as possible, with a minimum distance of 3 cm. From frozen aliquots of unsorted single-cell suspensions, genomic DNA was isolated using the QIAamp DNA kit. Tissues arrived within 2 hours after resection and were immediately processed into single-cell suspensions. Tissue was mechanically dissociated and enzymatically digested with DNase I, collagenase I and hyaluronidase for approximately 32 minutes at 37 °C, then filtered and RBC-lysed. A two-step multiplex PCR amplified TCR-beta CDR3 regions from genomic DNA, and the second step of the PCR added Illumina-compatible adaptors. TCR-beta immunosequencing was carried out on an Illumina platform through the commercial immunoSEQ service. The paper's data handling went like this. Repertoires were summarised by productive clonality and by Top 10 Clones, defined as the percentage of T-cell templates derived from the ten most frequent sequences. Values for productive clonality spanned 0 to 1, where a value of 1 indicated a monoclonal population. Tumour-associated clones, identified using log10 scatter plots, were defined as sequences that made up at least 0.1% of tumour T-cell templates and were not found in the matched non-adjacent lung. Two-group comparisons used Student's t-tests, stages used ANOVA, and relationships used linear regression, analysed in GraphPad Prism7 and R. As stored in TCRdb, this immuneACCESS dataset retains in-frame rearrangements with V and J assigned. A fraction of the clones does not appear; measured against another copy, unresolved V genes explain less than half of the discrepancy, and the remainder lacks a known reason. The V and J calls and the clone size are those of that table, but D and trimming were determined from the DNA. Present in this sample are more than 15,000 clones, around 80% of which were seen just once. The top ten constitute about 10% of the sample.

With respect to this clone: No cognate antigen has been identified for it. Nothing much larger sits one base from this clone, and base qualities are not available.

This sample also belongs to another study, concerning CD4 T cells in lung cancer. As noted in the second study: To find responses to candidate mutation-encoded neoepitopes, the study screened blood T cells from NSCLC patients and isolated neoantigen-specific CD4+ T-cell clones and TCRs. Tumor and non-adjacent lung tissue were obtained from a handful of patients undergoing curative-intent resections for stage I-III non-small cell lung cancer. The patients who underwent resection had lung adenocarcinoma or squamous cell carcinoma, were aged 60 to 69 when blood was donated, and were mostly former smokers. Treatments received by the patients before blood donation included platinum chemotherapy, and some patients received nivolumab or pembrolizumab. Some blood-derived responses might reflect in vitro priming of naive T cells or cross-reactivity rather than memory responses to the cancer. The frequency of neoantigen-specific clonotypes in tumor resections, non-adjacent lung and cultured T-cell products was tracked by TCRB deep sequencing. The kit provider's software was used to analyze TCRB sequence data, and Fisher's exact test was used to test clonotype templates for tumor enrichment.

Rearrangement joined TRBV18 to TRBJ1-2; the central 9 bases match TRBD1. Material: non-adjacent lung tissue. This receptor was obtained from a human donor with non-small cell lung cancer. The nucleotide sequence is given as TGTGCCAGCTCACAACTCTCGGGACAGGGAAACTATGGCTACACCTTC. Its coded protein is CASSQLSGQGNYGYTF.